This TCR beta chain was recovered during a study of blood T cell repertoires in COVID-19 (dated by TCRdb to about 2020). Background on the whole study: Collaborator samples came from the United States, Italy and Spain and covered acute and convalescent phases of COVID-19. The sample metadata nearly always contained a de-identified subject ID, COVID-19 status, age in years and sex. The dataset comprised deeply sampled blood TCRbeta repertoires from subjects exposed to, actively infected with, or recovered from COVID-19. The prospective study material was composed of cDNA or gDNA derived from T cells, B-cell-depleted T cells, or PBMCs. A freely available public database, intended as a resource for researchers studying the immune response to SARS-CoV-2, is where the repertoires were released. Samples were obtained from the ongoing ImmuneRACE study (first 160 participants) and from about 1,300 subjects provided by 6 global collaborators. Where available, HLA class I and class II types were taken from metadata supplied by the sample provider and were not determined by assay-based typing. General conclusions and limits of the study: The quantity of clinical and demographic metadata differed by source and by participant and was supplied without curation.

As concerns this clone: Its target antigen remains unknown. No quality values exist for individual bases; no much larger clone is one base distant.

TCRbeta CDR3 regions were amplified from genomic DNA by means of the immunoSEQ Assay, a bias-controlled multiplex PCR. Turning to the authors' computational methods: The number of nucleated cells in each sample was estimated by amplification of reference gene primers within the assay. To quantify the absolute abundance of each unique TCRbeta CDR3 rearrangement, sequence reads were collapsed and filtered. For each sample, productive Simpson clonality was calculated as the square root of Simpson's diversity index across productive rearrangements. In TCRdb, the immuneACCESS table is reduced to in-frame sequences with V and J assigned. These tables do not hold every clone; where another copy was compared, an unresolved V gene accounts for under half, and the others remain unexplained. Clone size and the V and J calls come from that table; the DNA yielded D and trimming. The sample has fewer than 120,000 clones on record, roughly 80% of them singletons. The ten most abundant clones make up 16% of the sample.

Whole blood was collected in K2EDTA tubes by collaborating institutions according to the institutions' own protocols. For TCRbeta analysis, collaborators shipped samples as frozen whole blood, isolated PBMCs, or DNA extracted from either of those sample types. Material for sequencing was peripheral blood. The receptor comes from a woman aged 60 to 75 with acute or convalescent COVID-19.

For the CDR3, the sequence is CASSLGHSGTVQPQHF. The DNA sequence reads TGTGCCAGCAGCTTAGGACATAGTGGGACAGTCCAACCCCAGCATTTT. In this chain, TRBV7-9 is recombined with TRBJ1-5; 7 bases in between match TRBD1. Taken from cysteine to phenylalanine, the CDR3 has 16 residues. Only the CDR3 DNA is retained, 48 bases long and in frame from the first base. The V end gives up 1 base and the J end 10 bases, leaving 13 bases in the junction not matched to a gene. CDR1 and CDR2 (SEHNR, FQNEAQ) derive from the germline V gene (reference sequence).